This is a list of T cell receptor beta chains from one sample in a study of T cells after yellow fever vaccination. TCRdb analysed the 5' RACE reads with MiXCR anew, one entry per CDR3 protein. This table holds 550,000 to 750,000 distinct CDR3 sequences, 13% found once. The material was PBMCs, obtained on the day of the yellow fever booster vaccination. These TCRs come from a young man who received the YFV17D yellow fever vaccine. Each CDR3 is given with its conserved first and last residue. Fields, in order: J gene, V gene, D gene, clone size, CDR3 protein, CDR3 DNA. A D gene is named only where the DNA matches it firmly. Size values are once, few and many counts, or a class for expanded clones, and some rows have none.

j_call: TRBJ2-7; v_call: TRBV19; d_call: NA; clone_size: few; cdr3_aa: CASSETGVEQYF; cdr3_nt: TGTGCCAGTAGTGAGACTGGGGTCGAGCAGTACTTC
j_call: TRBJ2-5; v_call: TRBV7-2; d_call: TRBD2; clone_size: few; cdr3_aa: CASSWGGRQETQYF; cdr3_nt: TGTGCCAGCAGCTGGGGGGGGAGACAAGAGACCCAGTACTTC
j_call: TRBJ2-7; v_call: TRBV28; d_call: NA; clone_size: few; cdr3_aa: CASSLALREQYF; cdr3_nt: TGTGCCAGCAGTTTAGCCCTCAGAGAGCAGTACTTC
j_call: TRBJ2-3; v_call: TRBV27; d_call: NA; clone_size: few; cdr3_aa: CASSAQDTQYF; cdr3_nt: TGTGCCAGCAGTGCCCAGGATACGCAGTATTTT
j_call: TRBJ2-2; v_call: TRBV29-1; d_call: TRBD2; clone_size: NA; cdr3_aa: CSVLAGVGTGELFF; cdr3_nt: TGCAGCGTCCTAGCGGGAGTGGGCACCGGGGAGCTGTTTTTT
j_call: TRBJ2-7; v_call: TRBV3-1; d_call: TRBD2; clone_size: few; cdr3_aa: CASSQSAGTISVWQYF; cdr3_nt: TGTGCCAGCAGCCAATCCGCAGGGACTATTTCAGTTTGGCAGTACTTC
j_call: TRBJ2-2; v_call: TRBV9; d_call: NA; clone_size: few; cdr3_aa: CASSVQTTGELFF; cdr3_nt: TGTGCCAGCAGCGTCCAAACCACCGGGGAGCTGTTTTTT
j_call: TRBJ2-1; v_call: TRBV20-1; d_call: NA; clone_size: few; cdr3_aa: CSARGSSVNEQFF; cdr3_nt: TGCAGTGCTAGAGGTAGTAGCGTCAATGAGCAGTTCTTC
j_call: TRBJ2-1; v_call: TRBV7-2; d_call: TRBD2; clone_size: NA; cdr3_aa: CASSLAGLAVNEQFF; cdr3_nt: TGTGCCAGCAGCTTGGCGGGACTAGCAGTCAATGAGCAGTTCTTC
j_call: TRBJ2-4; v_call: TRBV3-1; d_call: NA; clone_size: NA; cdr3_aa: CASSQGYIQYF; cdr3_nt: TGTGCCAGCAGCCAAGGGTACATTCAGTACTTC
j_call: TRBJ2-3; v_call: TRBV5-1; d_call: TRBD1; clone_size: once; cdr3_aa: CASSQGQSTDTQYF; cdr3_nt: TGCGCCAGCAGCCAGGGACAGAGCACAGATACGCAGTATTTT
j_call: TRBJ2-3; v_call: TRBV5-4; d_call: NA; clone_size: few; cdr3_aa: CASSLYGVGTQYF; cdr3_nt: TGTGCCAGCAGCTTGTATGGTGTAGGTACGCAGTATTTT
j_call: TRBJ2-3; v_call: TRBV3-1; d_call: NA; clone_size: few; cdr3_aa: CASSQDSSQGTQYF; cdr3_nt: TGTGCCAGCAGCCAAGATTCTAGTCAAGGTACGCAGTATTTT
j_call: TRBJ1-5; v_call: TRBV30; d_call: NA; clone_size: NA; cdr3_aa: CAWSARGAVSNQPQHF; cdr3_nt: TGTGCCTGGAGTGCCCGGGGGGCTGTAAGCAATCAGCCCCAGCATTTT
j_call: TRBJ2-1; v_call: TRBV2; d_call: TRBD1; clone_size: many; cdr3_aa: CATIRDRSSRSYNEQFF; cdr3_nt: TGTGCCACCATCCGGGACAGATCTTCCAGATCCTACAATGAGCAGTTCTTC
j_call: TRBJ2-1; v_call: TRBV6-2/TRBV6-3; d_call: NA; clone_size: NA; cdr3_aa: CASSYSTKGDEQFF; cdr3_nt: TGTGCCAGCAGTTATTCAACTAAGGGGGATGAGCAGTTCTTC
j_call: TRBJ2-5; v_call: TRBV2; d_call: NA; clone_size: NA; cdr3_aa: CASSEVAETQYF; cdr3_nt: TGTGCCAGCAGTGAAGTTGCGGAGACCCAGTACTTC
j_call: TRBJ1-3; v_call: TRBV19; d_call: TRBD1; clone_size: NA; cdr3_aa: CASIRTGGGKNTIYF; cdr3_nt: TGTGCCAGTATTCGGACAGGAGGCGGTAAAAACACCATATATTTT
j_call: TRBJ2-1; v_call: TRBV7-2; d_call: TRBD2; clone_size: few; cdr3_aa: CASSFQRERYEQFF; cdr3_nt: TGTGCCAGCAGCTTCCAGCGGGAGCGTTATGAGCAGTTCTTC
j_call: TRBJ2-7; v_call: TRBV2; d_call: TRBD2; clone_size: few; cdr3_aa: CASSDGLGYEQYF; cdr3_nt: TGTGCCAGCAGTGATGGACTAGGCTACGAGCAGTACTTC
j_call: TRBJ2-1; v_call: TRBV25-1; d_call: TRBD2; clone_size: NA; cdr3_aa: CASRKTSGIGEQFF; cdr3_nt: TGTGCCAGCAGAAAGACTAGCGGGATTGGTGAGCAGTTCTTC
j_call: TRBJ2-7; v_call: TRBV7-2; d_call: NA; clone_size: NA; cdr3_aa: CASSPLGARAYEQYF; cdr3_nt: TGTGCCAGCAGCCCATTAGGGGCCAGGGCTTACGAGCAGTACTTC
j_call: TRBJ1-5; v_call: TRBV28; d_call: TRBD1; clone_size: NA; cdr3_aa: CASSFNRDRNQPQHF; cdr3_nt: TGTGCCAGCAGTTTCAACCGGGACAGAAATCAGCCCCAGCATTTT
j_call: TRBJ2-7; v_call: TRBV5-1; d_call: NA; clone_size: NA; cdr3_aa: CASRRSGSNSYEQYF; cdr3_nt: TGCGCCAGCAGACGGAGCGGGTCTAACTCCTACGAGCAGTACTTC
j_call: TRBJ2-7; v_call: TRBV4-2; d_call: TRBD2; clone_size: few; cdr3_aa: CASSQVAERGLEQYF; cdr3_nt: TGTGCCAGCAGCCAAGTTGCTGAGCGGGGCCTGGAGCAGTACTTC
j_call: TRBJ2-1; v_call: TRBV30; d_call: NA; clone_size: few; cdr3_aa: CAWSVQARVPFF; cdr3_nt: TGTGCCTGGAGTGTACAGGCGCGGGTTCCGTTCTTC
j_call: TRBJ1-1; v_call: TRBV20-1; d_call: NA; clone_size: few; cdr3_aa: CSASGGFDTEAFF; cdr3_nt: TGCAGTGCTAGTGGTGGGTTTGACACTGAAGCTTTCTTT
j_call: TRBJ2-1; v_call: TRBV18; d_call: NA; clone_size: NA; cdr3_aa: CASSPGRVKGYNEQFF; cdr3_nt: TGTGCCAGCTCACCAGGTCGGGTGAAGGGTTACAATGAGCAGTTCTTC
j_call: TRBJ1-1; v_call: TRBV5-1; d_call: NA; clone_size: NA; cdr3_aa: CASSLEEGSTEAFF; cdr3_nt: TGCGCCAGCAGCTTGGAAGAGGGAAGCACTGAAGCTTTCTTT
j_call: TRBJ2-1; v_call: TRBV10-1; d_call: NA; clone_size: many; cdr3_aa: CASSEISSESSYNEQFF; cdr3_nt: TGCGCCAGCAGTGAGATTTCCAGCGAAAGCTCCTACAATGAGCAGTTCTTC
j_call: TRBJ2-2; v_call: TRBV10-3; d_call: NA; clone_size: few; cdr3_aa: CAISESLTGALTGELFF; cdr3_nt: TGTGCCATCAGTGAGTCTTTAACGGGGGCCTTGACCGGGGAGCTGTTTTTT
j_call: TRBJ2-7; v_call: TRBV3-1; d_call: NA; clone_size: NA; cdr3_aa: CASSTAAHEQYF; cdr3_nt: TGTGCCAGCAGCACCGCAGCCCACGAGCAGTACTTC
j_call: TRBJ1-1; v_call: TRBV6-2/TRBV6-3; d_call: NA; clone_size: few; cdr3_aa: CAINSDVSGGTEAFF; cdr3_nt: TGTGCAATCAACTCTGACGTATCCGGAGGCACTGAAGCTTTCTTT
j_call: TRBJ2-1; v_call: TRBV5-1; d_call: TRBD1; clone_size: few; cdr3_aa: CASSFLGGDYEQFF; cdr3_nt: TGCGCCAGCAGCTTTTTAGGGGGCGATTATGAGCAGTTCTTC
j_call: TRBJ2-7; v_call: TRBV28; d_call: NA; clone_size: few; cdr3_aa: CASSKTGSRYEQYF; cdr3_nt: TGTGCCAGCAGCAAGACAGGTTCCCGCTACGAGCAGTACTTC
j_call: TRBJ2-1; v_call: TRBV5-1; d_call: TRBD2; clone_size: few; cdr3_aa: CASSLGGTRNEQFF; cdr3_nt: TGCGCCAGCAGCTTGGGTGGGACTAGAAATGAGCAGTTCTTC
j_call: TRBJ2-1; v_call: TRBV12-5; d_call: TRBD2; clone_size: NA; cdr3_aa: CASGSTLAGVSYNEQFF; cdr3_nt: TGTGCTAGTGGCAGCACCCTAGCGGGAGTTAGTTACAATGAGCAGTTCTTC
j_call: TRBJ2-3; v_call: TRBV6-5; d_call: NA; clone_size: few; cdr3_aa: CASSYWAGHTDTQYF; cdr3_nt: TGTGCCAGCAGTTACTGGGCGGGCCACACAGATACGCAGTATTTT
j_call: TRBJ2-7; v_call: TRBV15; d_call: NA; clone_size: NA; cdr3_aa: CATSSGILSYEQYF; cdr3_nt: TGTGCCACCAGCAGTGGTATTCTCTCCTACGAGCAGTACTTC